These 3 T cell receptor beta chains share one sample of origin, sequenced in a study of OX40 agonist ivuxolimab in advanced cancers. Library generation was performed with the immunoSEQ multiplex PCR assay. TCRdb's version of the immuneACCESS table is confined to in-frame rearrangements and falls short of the full clone set. An unresolved V gene accounts for under half of the shortfall where checked; the remainder is of unknown origin. For this sample the table gives tens of thousands of clones, of which over 80% were detected only once. Of the sample, less than 35% falls within the top ten clones. The input for sequencing was CD4+ or CD8+ T cells sorted from blood, taken in a trial of the OX40 agonist ivuxolimab. Source of these receptors: an adult with an advanced solid tumor such as melanoma, head and neck, liver or kidney cancer.

The genes are TRBV2 and TRBJ2-3, with D perhaps matching TRBD1 (5 bases). V dropped 5 bases and J dropped 6 bases, with 15 bases sitting between them. This CDR3 has 14 amino acids. Germline V gives CDR1 SNHLY, CDR2 FYNNEI. The CDR3 DNA follows: TGTGCCAGCAGTCTTACTGTTGGGGCGGATACGCAGTATTTT. As protein: CASSLTVGADTQYF.

This clone appeared a single time. V is TRBV7-3 and J is TRBJ2-1, with 11 nucleotides matching TRBD2. The CDR3 runs to 17 residues. J gave up 5 bases and V 4 bases, and 10 bases lay outside the gene matches. Per germline, CDR1 SGHTA and CDR2 FQGTGA. The CDR3 sequence is CASSSRPLAGEDNEQFF. In DNA, the CDR3 is TGTGCCAGCAGCTCCCGCCCACTAGCGGGAGAGGACAATGAGCAGTTCTTC.

The chain carries TRBV19 and TRBJ2-3; 10 bases align to TRBD2. This CDR3 is 14 amino acids long. Trimming removed 8 bases from V and 3 bases from J; junction bases left unmatched: 5. Per germline, CDR1 LNHDA and CDR2 SQIVND (reference sequence). The CDR3 DNA sequence: TGTGCCAGTTCACTAGCGGGGAGAACAGATACGCAGTATTTT. It is translated as CASSLAGRTDTQYF.